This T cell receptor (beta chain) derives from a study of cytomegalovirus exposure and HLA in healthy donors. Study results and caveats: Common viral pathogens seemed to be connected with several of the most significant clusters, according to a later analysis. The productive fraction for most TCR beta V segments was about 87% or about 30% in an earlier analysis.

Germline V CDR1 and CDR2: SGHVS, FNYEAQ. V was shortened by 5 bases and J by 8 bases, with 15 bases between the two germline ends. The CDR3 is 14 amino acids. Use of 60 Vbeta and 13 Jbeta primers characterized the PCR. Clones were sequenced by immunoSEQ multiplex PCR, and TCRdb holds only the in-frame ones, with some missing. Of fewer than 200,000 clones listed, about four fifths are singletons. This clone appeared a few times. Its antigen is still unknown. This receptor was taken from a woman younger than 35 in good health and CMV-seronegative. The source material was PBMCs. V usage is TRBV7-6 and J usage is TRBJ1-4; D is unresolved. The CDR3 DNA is TGTGCCAGCAGCCCAGCGGGAGGGCAAGAAAAACTGTTTTTT. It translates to CASSPAGGQEKLFF.